Shown below are 12 T cell receptor beta chains from a single sample sequenced in a study of blood T cell repertoires in COVID-19. Here immunoSEQ multiplex PCR was the method, and the copy in TCRdb shows in-frame clones only, minus some. The sample has 350,000 to 500,000 clones; around nine tenths are singletons. The sequencing input was PBMCs or T cells enriched from blood (not recorded which). Every receptor here comes from a woman between 18 and 29 years old who had been exposed to COVID-19.

The rearrangement joins TRBV9 to TRBJ2-7; TRBD1 agrees at 7 bases. The germline V gene encodes CDR1 SGDLS and CDR2 YYNGEE. The CDR3 is made up of 13 amino acids. V lost 3 bases, J lost 4 bases, and 4 bases stayed unmatched. CDR3 DNA sequence: TGTGCCAGCAGCGAACGACAGGGTTACGAGCAGTACTTC. It specifies CASSERQGYEQYF.

The CDR3 region has the DNA TGCGCCAGCAGCCAAGGTTCCGGACTAGCGGGAGATGAGCAGTTCTTC. It is translated as CASSQGSGLAGDEQFF. The rearrangement joins TRBV4-1 to TRBJ2-1; 13 nucleotides align to TRBD2. This CDR3 contains 16 residues. Trimming at V came to 1 base and at J to 8 bases, leaving 5 bases not matched to a gene. Per germline, CDR1 MGHRA and CDR2 YSYEKL.

The V gene is TRBV7-6, the J gene TRBJ2-7, with D perhaps matching TRBD1 (7 bases). Trimming took 0 bases from V and 5 from J, leaving 17 bases between them. The CDR3 has 16 amino acids. Germline loops: CDR1 SGHVS, CDR2 FNYEAQ. This CDR3 is CASSLAGGGATHEQYF. The CDR3 nucleotides are TGTGCCAGCAGCTTAGCAGGGGGCGGGGCGACCCACGAGCAGTACTTC.

This clone showed up just once. The chain has TRBV25-1 and TRBJ1-1; no definite D call. The ends were cut back, 5 bases at V and 1 base at J, with 11 bases in the middle. Germline-derived CDR1 and CDR2 are MGHDK and SYGVNS. CDR3 length: 14 amino acids. This chain's CDR3 is CASSPQRQNTEAFF. CDR3 nucleotide sequence: TGTGCCAGCAGTCCCCAAAGACAGAACACTGAAGCTTTCTTT.

CDR3 region: CSVEADEENTIYF. Here the CDR3 DNA reads TGCAGCGTTGAAGCCGACGAGGAAAACACCATATATTTT. This chain connects TRBV29-1 to TRBJ1-3; D not certain. The CDR3 spans 13 residues. Germline loops: CDR1 SQVTM, CDR2 ANQGSEA. The ends were cut back, 1 base at V and 6 bases at J, with 10 bases in the middle.

CDR3 coding DNA: TGTGCCAGCAAACTGACAGGGGGGGTGGAAAAACTGTTTTTT. It encodes CASKLTGGVEKLFF. The chain is built from TRBV28 and TRBJ1-4; 9 bases are a match to TRBD1. The junction had 8 bases not matched to a gene; V was cut back by 7 bases and J by 8 bases. Germline V gene lookup returns CDR1 MDHEN and CDR2 SYDVKM. This CDR3 is 14 amino acids long.

The CDR3 region has the DNA TGTGCCAGCTCACCGCGGCTAGCGGACTCCTACAATGAGCAGTTCTTC. It is translated as CASSPRLADSYNEQFF. The V gene is TRBV18, the J gene TRBJ2-1; 7 nucleotides align to TRBD2. In germline, CDR1 is KGHSH, CDR2 LQKENI. J gave up 0 bases and V 3 bases, and 5 bases lay outside the gene matches. This CDR3 spans 16 amino acids.

V gene TRBV28 combines with J gene TRBJ1-3; perhaps TRBD1 as D (5 bases). V lost 5 bases and J 4 bases, leaving 21 bases between the germline ends. The CDR3 consists of 17 residues. CDR1 MDHEN and CDR2 SYDVKM come from the germline V gene. Here the CDR3 reads CASSGKRDRPGGNTIYF. CDR3 coding DNA: TGTGCCAGCAGTGGAAAGCGGGACCGCCCGGGGGGAAACACCATATATTTT.

This clone came up a few times. As DNA, the CDR3 is TGTGCCAGCAGTCCCACCGTGGGAGGGGCCTACGAGCAGTACTTC. This translates into CASSPTVGGAYEQYF. The gene calls are TRBV6-5 and TRBJ2-7; TRBD2 matches at 7 bases. This CDR3 is 15 amino acids long. The germline V gene has CDR1 MNHEY and CDR2 SVGAGI. The trim removed 5 bases at V and 2 bases at J, leaving 9 bases unmatched.

The rearrangement joins TRBV14 to TRBJ1-1; perhaps TRBD1 as D (6 bases). The CDR3 consists of 18 residues. V lost 2 bases and J lost 6, with 25 bases in between. Germline assignment: CDR1 SGHDN and CDR2 FVKESK. The CDR3 DNA sequence: TGTGCCAGCAGCCAAAGGGCGGGGGCCACGCGGGAAAGGGCTGAAGCTTTCTTT. This encodes CASSQRAGATRERAEAFF.

The chain carries TRBV3-1 (or the pseudogene TRBV3-2) and TRBJ2-2; TRBD2 is a possible D gene (7 bases). The CDR3 is 15 residues long. Trimming cost V 8 bases and J 3 bases, with 16 bases left between them. Germline V lookup: CDR1 LGHDT, CDR2 YNNKEL (reference sequence). The CDR3, as DNA: TGTGCCAGCGGGAATCGGGGGGCGCACACCGGGGAGCTGTTTTTT. Protein sequence: CASGNRGAHTGELFF.

The V gene is TRBV7-9, the J gene TRBJ2-5; 11 positions match TRBD2. CDR1 is SEHNR and CDR2 is FQNEAQ in the germline V gene (reference sequence). Trimming took 6 bases from V and 5 from J; bases not matched to a gene: 11. The CDR3 is 16 amino acids. The DNA for the CDR3 is TGTGCCAGCAGTTATTTAGCGGGGGGGCTCGGCGAGACCCAGTACTTC. Its protein is CASSYLAGGLGETQYF.